This T cell receptor beta chain stems from a study of long-term antiretroviral therapy in people with HIV. Running of the v3.0 immunoSEQ assay took place at survey level. The repertoire was sequenced with immunoSEQ multiplex PCR; TCRdb's copy has only in-frame clones and lacks some. Altogether over 25,000 clones are present, roughly 93% being singletons, with the ten largest covering about 9.3%. The CDR3 extends over 12 amino acids. V was clipped by 3 bases and J by 12 bases, with 13 bases between them. Germline-derived CDR1 and CDR2 are SGHRS and YFSETQ. The source was unsorted PBMCs, collected 6.2 years after starting antiretroviral therapy. The chain carries TRBV5-1 and TRBJ2-1; D is ambiguous. The TCR sequence derives from a man aged 40-49 years with HIV. CDR3 DNA sequence: TGCGCCAGCAGCTCCCCTGATGTCGTGCAGTTCTTC. This codes for CASSSPDVVQFF. Drawing the rest from reference TRBV5-1 and TRBJ2-1, the complete variable domain is KAGVTQTPRYLIKTRGQQVTLSCSPISGHRSVSWYQQTPGQGLQFLFEYFSETQRNKGNFPGRFSGRQFSNSRSEMNVSTLELGDSALYLCASSSPDVVQFFGPGTRLTVL.